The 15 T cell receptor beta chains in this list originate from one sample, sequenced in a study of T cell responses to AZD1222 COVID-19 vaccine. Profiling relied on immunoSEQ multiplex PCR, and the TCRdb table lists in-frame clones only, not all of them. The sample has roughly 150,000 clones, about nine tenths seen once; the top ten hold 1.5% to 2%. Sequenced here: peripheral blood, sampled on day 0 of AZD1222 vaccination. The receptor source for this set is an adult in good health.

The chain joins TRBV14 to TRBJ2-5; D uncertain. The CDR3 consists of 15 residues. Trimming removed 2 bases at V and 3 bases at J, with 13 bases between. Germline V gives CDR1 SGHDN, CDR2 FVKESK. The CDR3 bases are TGTGCCAGCAGCCAACGGCTACTCAAAGAAGAGACCCAGTACTTC. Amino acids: CASSQRLLKEETQYF.

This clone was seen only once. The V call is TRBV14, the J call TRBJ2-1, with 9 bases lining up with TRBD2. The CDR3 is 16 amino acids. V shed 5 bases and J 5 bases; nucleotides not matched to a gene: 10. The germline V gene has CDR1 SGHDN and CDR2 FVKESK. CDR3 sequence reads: CASSSPSGRRNNEQFF. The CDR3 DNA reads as TGTGCCAGCAGCTCACCAAGCGGGAGGAGAAACAATGAGCAGTTCTTC.

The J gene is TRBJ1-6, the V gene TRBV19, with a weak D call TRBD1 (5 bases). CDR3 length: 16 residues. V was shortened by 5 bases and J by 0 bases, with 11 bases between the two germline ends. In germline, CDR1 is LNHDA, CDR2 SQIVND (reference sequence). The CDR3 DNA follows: TGTGCCAGTAGTGGGGCGCCAAGCTCCTATAATTCACCCCTCCACTTT. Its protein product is CASSGAPSSYNSPLHF.

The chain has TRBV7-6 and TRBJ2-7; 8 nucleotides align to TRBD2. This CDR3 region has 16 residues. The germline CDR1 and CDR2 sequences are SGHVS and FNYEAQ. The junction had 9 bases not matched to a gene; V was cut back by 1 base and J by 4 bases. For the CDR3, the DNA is TGTGCCAGCAGCTTAGGCGGTCGGGAGGGCCGTTACGAGCAGTACTTC. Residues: CASSLGGREGRYEQYF.

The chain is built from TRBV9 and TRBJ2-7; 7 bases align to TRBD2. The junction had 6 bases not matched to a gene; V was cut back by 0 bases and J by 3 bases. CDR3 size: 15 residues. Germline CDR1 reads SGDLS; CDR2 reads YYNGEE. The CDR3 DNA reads TGTGCCAGCAGCGTAGATACTAGCGCAGTCTACGAGCAGTACTTC. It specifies CASSVDTSAVYEQYF.

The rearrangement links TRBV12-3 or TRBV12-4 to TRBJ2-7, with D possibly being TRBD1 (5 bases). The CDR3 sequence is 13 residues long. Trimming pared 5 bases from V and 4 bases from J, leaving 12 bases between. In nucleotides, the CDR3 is TGTGCCAGCAGTGTCCTAAGGGGTTACGAGCAGTACTTC. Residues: CASSVLRGYEQYF.

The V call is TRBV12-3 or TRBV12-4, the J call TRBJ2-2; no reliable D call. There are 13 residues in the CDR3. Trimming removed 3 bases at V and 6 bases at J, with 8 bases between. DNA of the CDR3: TGTGCCAGCAGTTTTCGGTATGCCGGGGAGCTGTTTTTT. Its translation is CASSFRYAGELFF.

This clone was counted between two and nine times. The CDR3: CASSRTPGLAGNTYNEQFF. CDR3 coding DNA: TGTGCCAGCAGCCGTACGCCGGGACTAGCGGGAAACACCTACAATGAGCAGTTCTTC. The V and J genes are TRBV7-6 and TRBJ2-1; 13 bases align to TRBD2. The CDR3 runs to 19 residues. Looked up from germline, CDR1 is SGHVS and CDR2 is FNYEAQ. With 5 bases clipped from V and 2 bases from J, the junction kept 12 bases outside the gene matches.

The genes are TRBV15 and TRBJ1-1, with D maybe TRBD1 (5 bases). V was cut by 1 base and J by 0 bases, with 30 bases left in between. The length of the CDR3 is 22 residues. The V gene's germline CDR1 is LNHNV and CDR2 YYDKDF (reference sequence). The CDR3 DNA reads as TGTGCCACCAGCAGAGTGAATTCGCTTATAGGGCAGGGTATCCAATTGAACACTGAAGCTTTCTTT. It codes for CATSRVNSLIGQGIQLNTEAFF.

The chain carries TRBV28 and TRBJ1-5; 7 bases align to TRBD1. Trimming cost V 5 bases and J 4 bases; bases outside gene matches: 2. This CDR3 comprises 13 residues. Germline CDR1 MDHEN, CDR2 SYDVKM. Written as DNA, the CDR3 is TGTGCCAGCAGTCCGACAGGGAATCAGCCCCAGCATTTT. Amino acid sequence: CASSPTGNQPQHF.

CDR3 residues: CASSHGRMDSYEQFF. CDR3 sequence (DNA): TGTGCCAGCAGCCATGGGCGGATGGATTCTTATGAGCAGTTCTTC. The chain uses TRBV14 and TRBJ2-1; the D is unclear. Trimming pared 3 bases from V and 8 bases from J, leaving 17 bases between. Per germline, CDR1 SGHDN and CDR2 FVKESK. This CDR3 has 15 amino acids.

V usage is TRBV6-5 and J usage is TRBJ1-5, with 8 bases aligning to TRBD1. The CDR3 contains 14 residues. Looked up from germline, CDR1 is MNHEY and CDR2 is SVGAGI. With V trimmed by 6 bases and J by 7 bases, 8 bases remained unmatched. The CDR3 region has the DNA TGTGCCAGCAGCTACGACAGGGGAGGACAGCCCCAGCATTTT. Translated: CASSYDRGGQPQHF.

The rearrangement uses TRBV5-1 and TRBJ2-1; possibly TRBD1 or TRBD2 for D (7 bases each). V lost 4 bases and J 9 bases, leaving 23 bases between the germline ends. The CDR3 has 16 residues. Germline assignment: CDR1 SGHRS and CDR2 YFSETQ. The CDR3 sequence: CASSPPVPGGGGEQFF. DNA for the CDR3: TGCGCCAGCAGCCCCCCAGTTCCAGGGGGGGGCGGTGAGCAGTTCTTC.

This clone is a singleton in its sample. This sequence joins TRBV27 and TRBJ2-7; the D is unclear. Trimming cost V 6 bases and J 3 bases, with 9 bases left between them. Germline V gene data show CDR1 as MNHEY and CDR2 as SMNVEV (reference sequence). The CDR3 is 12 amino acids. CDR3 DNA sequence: TGTGCCAGCAGAAACCTTCACTACGAGCAGTACTTC. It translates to CASRNLHYEQYF.

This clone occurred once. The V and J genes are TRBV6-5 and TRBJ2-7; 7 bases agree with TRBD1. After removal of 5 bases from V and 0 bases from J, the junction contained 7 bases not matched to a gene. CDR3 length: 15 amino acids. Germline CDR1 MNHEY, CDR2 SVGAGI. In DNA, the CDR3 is TGTGCCAGCAGTATGTCCGGGACAGCCTCCTACGAGCAGTACTTC. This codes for CASSMSGTASYEQYF.